This T cell receptor beta chain was recovered during a study of blood T cell repertoires in COVID-19. On the study more broadly: Sites in the United States, Italy and Spain provided acute and convalescent COVID-19 samples. The cDNA or gDNA used as material had been derived from T cells, B-cell-depleted T cells, or PBMCs.

In the study's own analysis: Reference gene primer amplification gave estimated nucleated cell counts. The table came from immunoSEQ multiplex PCR; TCRdb's copy has only in-frame clones and leaves some out. The DNA was the basis for D and trimming; V, J and clone size are from that table. The sample contains about 50,000 clones, around four fifths of which appear only once. The sequencing sample was made of peripheral blood. The TCR was taken from a man aged 65 to 85 with active COVID-19.

CDR3 DNA: TGCGCCAGCAGCCCGGGGCAGGGGGGCCCGGCCGGGGAGCTGTTTTTT. Translated, it gives CASSPGQGGPAGELFF. The rearrangement links TRBV5-1 to TRBJ2-2; a possible D gene is TRBD1 (7 bases). V was clipped by 4 bases and J by 6 bases, with 19 bases between them. This CDR3 has 16 residues. Germline V gene data show CDR1 as SGHRS and CDR2 as YFSETQ.